A selection of T cell receptor beta chains follows, all from one sample in a study of blood T cell repertoires in COVID-19. The assay was immunoSEQ multiplex PCR, and TCRdb's table has in-frame clones only and misses some. Among hundreds of thousands of clones listed, 80% to 90% were seen once. Sequences were obtained from peripheral blood. Receptors were obtained from a woman in her thirties or forties who had recovered from COVID-19. CDR3s leave out the opening cysteine and the closing phenylalanine or tryptophan. D genes are given only for firm matches.

d_call	v_call	j_call	cdr3_aa
TRBD1	TRBV6-5	TRBJ1-2	ASRLGQENYGYT
TRBD1	TRBV5-4	TRBJ2-2	ASSFGQGAGRELF
.	TRBV12-2	TRBJ1-2	ASRLRQGEGYT
.	TRBV18	TRBJ2-4	ASSPYYGGNIQY
.	TRBV30	TRBJ2-3	AWSPADTQY
TRBD1	TRBV29-1	TRBJ2-3	SVITDRDTQY
.	TRBV9	TRBJ1-2	ASSGNVFLGPFYGYT
.	TRBV3-1/TRBV3-2	TRBJ2-1	ASSPPGTVGKQF
TRBD2	TRBV9	TRBJ2-1	ASSVGTSGGPYNEQF
TRBD2	TRBV7-8	TRBJ2-1	ASDPNGTSGGTIYNEQF
TRBD1	TRBV7-9	TRBJ1-6	ASSFLETRDRGNSPLH